The subject of this entry is one T cell receptor (beta chain). This entry comes from a study of T cell responses to AZD1222 COVID-19 vaccine. V gave up 5 bases and J gave up 1 base; unmatched junction bases: 8. Germline lookup yields CDR1 KGHSH and CDR2 LQKENI. The CDR3 spans 19 residues. Profiling relied on immunoSEQ multiplex PCR, and the TCRdb table lists in-frame clones only, not all of them. The repertoire includes about 75,000 clones, around 86% of them detected once, and less than 20% sits in the top ten. The clonotype comes from an adult who received the AZD1222 COVID-19 vaccine. The starting material was peripheral blood, obtained 28 days after the second AZD1222 dose. This rearrangement joins TRBV18 to TRBJ2-1, with 16 bases matching TRBD2. CDR3 loop: CASSSGTSGGVTSYNEQFF. The CDR3 nucleotides read TGTGCCAGCTCATCCGGGACTAGCGGGGGGGTTACGTCCTACAATGAGCAGTTCTTC.